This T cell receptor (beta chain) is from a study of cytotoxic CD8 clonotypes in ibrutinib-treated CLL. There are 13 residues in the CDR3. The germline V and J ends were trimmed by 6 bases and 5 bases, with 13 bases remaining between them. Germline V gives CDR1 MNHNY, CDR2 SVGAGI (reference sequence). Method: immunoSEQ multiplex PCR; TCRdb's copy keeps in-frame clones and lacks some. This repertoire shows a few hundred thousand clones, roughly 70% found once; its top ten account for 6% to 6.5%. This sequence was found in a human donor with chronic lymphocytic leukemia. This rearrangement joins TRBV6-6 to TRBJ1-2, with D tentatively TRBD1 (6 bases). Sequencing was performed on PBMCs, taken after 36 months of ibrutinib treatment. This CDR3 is CASSPGHRYGYTF. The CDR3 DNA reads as TGTGCCAGCAGCCCGGGACACCGGTATGGCTACACCTTC.